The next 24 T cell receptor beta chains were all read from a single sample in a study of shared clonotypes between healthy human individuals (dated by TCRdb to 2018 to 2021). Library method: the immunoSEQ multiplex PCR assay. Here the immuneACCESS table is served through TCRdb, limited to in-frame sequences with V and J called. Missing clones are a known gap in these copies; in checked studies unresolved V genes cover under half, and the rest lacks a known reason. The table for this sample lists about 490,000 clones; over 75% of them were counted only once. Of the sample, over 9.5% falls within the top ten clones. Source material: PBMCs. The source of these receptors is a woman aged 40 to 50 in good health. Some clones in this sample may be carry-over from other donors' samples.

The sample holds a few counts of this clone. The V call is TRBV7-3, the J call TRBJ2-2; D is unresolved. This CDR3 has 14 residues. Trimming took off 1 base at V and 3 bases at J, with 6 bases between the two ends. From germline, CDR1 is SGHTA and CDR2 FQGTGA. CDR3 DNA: TGTGCCAGCAGCTTAAGCCCCGACACCGGGGAGCTGTTTTTT. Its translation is CASSLSPDTGELFF.

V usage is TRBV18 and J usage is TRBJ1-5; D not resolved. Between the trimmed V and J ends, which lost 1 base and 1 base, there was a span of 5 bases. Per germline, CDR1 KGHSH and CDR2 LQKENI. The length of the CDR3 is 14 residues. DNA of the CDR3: TGTGCCAGCTCACCACAGAGGAGCAATCAGCCCCAGCATTTT. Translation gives CASSPQRSNQPQHF.

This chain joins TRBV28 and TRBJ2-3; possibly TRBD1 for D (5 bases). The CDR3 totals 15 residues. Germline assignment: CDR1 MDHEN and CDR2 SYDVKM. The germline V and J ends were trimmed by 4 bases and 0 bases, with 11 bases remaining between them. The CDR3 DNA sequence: TGTGCCAGCAGTTCCCAGGGTCCTAGCACAGATACGCAGTATTTT. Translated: CASSSQGPSTDTQYF.

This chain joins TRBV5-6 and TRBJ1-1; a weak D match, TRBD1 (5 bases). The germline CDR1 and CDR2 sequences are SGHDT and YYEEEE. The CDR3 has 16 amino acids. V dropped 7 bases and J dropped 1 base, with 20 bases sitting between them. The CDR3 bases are TGTGCCAGCGGTCGGGGCAGGGCGATTCGGAACACTGAAGCTTTCTTT. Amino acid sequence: CASGRGRAIRNTEAFF.

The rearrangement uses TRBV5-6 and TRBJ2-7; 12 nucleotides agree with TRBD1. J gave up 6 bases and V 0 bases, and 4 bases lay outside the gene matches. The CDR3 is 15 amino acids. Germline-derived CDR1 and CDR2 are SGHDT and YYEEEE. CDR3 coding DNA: TGTGCCAGCAGCTTGGATGGGACAGGGGGCTCCGAGCAGTACTTC. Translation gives CASSLDGTGGSEQYF.

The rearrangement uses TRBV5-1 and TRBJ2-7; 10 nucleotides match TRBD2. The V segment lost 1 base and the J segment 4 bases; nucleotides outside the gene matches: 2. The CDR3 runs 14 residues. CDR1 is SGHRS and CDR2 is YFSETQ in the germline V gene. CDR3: CASSLTSGTYEQYF. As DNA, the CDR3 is TGCGCCAGCAGCTTGACTAGCGGGACTTACGAGCAGTACTTC.

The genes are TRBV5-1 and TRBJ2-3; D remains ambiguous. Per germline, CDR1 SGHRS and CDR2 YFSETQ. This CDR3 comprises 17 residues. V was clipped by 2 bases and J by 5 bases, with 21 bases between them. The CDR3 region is CASSFGGATTFLDTQYF. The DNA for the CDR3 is TGCGCCAGCAGCTTCGGTGGTGCTACTACCTTCTTAGATACGCAGTATTTT. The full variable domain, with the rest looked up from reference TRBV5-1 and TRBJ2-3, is KAGVTQTPRYLIKTRGQQVTLSCSPISGHRSVSWYQQTPGQGLQFLFEYFSETQRNKGNFPGRFSGRQFSNSRSEMNVSTLELGDSALYLCASSFGGATTFLDTQYFGPGTRLTVL.

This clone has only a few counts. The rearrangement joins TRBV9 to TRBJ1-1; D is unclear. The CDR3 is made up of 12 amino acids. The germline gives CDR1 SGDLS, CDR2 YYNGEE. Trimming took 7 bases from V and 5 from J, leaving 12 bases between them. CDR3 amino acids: CASRGRGTEAFF. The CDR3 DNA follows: TGTGCCAGCCGCGGGCGCGGGACTGAAGCTTTCTTT.

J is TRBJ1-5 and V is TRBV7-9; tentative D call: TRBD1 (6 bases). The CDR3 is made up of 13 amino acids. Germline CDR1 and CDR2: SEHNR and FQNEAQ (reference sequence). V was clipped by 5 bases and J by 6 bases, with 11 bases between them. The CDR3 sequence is CASSVTGGQPQHF. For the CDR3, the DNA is TGTGCCAGCAGCGTGACAGGAGGTCAGCCCCAGCATTTT.

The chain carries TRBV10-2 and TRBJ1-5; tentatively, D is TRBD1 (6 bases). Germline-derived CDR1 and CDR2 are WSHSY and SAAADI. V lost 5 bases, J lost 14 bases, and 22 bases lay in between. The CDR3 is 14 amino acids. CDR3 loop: CASSTMRAQGMEHF. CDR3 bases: TGCGCCAGCAGTACTATGAGGGCACAGGGAATGGAGCATTTT.

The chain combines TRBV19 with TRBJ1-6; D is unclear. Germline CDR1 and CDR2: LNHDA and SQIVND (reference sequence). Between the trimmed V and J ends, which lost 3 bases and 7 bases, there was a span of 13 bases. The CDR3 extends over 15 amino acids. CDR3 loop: CASSISLVRNSPLHF. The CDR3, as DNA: TGTGCCAGTAGTATCTCTTTGGTGAGGAATTCACCCCTCCACTTT.

The CDR3 DNA reads as TGTGCCAGCAGCCACCAAGCGGACAGCTCCTACGAGCAGTACTTC. The encoded protein is CASSHQADSSYEQYF. The chain joins TRBV4-2 to TRBJ2-7; weak D call: TRBD1 (6 bases). Trimming removed 3 bases at V and 0 bases at J, with 12 bases between. CDR3 size: 15 residues. Germline loops: CDR1 LGHNA, CDR2 YNFKEQ.

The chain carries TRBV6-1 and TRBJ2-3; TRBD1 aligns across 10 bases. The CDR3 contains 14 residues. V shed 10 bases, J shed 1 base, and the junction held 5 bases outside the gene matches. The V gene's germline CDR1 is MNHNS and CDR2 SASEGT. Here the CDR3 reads CATKTGGGTDTQYF. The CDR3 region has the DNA TGTGCCACCAAGACAGGGGGCGGCACAGATACGCAGTATTTT.

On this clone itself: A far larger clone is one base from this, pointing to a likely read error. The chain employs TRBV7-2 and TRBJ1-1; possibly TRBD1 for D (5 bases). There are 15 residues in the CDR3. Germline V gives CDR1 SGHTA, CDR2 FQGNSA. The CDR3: CASSSTGTGRTEALF. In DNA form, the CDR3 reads TGTGCCAGCAGCTCGACCGGGACCGGGAGGACTGAAGCTTTATTT.

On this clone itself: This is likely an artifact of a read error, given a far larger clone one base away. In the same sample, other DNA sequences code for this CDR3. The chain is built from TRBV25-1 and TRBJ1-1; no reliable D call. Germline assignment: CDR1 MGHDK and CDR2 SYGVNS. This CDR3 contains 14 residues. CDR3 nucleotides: TGTGCCAGCAGTGACCGCAGCCTGAACACTGAGGCTTTCTTT. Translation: CASSDRSLNTEAFF.

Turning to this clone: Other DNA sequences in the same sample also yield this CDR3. CDR3: CASSLGYNEQFF. The CDR3 DNA reads TGTGCCAGCAGTTTGGGCTACAATGAGCAGTTCTTC. This chain joins TRBV28 and TRBJ2-1, with D hard to call. V dropped 3 bases and J dropped 3 bases, with 3 bases sitting between them. CDR3 length: 12 residues. Per germline, CDR1 MDHEN and CDR2 SYDVKM.

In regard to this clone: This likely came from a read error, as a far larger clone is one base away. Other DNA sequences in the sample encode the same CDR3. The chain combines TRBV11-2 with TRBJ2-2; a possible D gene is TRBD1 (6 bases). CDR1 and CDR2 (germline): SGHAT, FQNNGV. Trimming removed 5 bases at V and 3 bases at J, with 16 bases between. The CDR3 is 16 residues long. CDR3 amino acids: CASSLLGAGDTGELFF. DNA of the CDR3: TGTGCCAGCAGCCTATTGGGGGCAGGTGACACCGGGGAGCTGTTTTTT.

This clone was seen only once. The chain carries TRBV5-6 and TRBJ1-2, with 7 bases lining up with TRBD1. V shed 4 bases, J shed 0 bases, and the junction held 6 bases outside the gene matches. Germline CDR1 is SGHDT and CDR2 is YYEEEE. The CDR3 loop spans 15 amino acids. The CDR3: CASSLGDRANYGYTF. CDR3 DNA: TGTGCCAGCAGCCTCGGGGACAGAGCTAACTATGGCTACACCTTC.

The CDR3 is CAISEVGVGSYGYTF. In DNA form, the CDR3 reads TGTGCCATCAGTGAGGTGGGGGTAGGTAGCTATGGCTACACCTTC. This chain links TRBV10-3 with TRBJ1-2; weak D call: TRBD1 (5 bases). The CDR3 loop spans 15 amino acids. In germline, CDR1 is ENHRY, CDR2 SYGVKD. V lost 2 bases to trimming and J lost 4 bases, with 14 bases between them.

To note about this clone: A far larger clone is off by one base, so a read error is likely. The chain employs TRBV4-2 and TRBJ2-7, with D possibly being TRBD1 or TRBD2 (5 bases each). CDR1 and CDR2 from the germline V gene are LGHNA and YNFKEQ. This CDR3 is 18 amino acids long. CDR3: CASSQGPPGTSISYGQYF. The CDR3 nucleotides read TGTGCCAGCAGCCAAGGTCCCCCCGGGACCTCGATCTCCTACGGGCAGTACTTC.

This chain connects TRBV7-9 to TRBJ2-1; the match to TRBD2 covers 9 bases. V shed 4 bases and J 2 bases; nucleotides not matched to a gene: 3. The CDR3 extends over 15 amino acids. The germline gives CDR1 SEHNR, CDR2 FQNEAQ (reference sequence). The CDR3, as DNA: TGTGCCAGCAGCTCGACTAGCGGACCCTACAATGAGCAGTTCTTC. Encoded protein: CASSSTSGPYNEQFF.

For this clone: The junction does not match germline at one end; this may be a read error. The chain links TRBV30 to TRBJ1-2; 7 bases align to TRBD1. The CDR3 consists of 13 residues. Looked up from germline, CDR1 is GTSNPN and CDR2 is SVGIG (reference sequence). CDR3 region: CAWRQQGPYGHTF. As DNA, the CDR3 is TGTGCCTGGAGGCAACAGGGGCCCTATGGCCACACCTTC.

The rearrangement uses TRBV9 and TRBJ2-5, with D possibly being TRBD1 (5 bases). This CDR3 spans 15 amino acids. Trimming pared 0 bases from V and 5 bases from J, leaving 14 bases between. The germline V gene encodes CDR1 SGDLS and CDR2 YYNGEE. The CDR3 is CASSVATERGETQYF. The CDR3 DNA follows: TGTGCCAGCAGCGTAGCAACAGAAAGGGGTGAGACCCAGTACTTC.

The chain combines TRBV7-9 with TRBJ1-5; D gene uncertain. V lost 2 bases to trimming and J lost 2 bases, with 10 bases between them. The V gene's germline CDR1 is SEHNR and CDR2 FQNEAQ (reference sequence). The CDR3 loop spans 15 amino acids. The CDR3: CASSLWLGGNQPQHF. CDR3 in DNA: TGTGCCAGCAGCTTATGGTTGGGCGGCAATCAGCCCCAGCATTTT.